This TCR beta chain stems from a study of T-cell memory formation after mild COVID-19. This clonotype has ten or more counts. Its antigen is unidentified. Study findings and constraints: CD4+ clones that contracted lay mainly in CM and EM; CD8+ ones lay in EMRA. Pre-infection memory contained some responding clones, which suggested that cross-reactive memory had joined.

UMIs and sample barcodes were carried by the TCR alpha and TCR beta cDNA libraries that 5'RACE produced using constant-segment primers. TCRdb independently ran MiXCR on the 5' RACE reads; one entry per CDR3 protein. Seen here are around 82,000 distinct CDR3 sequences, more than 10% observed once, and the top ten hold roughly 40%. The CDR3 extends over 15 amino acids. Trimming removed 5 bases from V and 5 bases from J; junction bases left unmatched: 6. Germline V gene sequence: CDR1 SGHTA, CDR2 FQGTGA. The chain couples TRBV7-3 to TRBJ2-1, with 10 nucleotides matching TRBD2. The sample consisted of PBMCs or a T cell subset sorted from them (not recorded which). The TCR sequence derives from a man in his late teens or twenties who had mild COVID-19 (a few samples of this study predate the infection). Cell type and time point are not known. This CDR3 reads CASSLGLAANNEQFF. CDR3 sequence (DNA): TGTGCCAGCAGCCTCGGACTAGCGGCGAACAATGAGCAGTTCTTC. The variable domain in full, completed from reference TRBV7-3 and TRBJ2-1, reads GAGVSQTPSNKVTEKGKYVELRCDPISGHTALYWYRQSLGQGPEFLIYFQGTGAADDSGLPNDRFFAVRPEGSVSTLKIQRTERGDSAVYLCASSLGLAANNEQFFGPGTRLTVL.